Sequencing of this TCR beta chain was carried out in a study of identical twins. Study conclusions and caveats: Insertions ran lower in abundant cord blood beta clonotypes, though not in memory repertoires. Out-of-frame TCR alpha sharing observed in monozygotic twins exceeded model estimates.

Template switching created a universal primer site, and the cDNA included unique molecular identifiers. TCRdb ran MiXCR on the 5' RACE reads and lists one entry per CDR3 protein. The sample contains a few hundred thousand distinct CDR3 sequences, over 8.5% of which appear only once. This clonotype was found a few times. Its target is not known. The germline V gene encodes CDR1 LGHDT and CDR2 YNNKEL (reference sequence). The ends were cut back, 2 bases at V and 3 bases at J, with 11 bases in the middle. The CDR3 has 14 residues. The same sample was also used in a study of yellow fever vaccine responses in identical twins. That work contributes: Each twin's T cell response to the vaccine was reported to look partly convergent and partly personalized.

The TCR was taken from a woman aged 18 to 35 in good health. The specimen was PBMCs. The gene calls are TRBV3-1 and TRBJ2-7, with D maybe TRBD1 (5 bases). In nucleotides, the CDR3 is TGTGCCAGCAGCCAACGGTACGACAGCTACGAGCAGTACTTC. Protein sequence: CASSQRYDSYEQYF.